These 11 T cell receptor beta chains share one sample of origin, sequenced in a study of sequential checkpoint blockade in melanoma. TCRdb's table, derived via immunoSEQ multiplex PCR, lists solely in-frame clones and lacks some. The top ten clones hold 13% of a sample with about 28,000 clones, about 72% of them seen once. Treatment described: randomized to nivolumab then ipilimumab (arm A) or the reverse (arm B). The sequencing here drew on CD8+ T cells sorted from blood (inferred from file names), taken from a patient given nivolumab and ipilimumab in sequence. These receptors all come from a human donor with melanoma.

This rearrangement joins TRBV7-9 to TRBJ1-6; D might be TRBD1 (6 bases). CDR3 length: 16 residues. Germline assignment: CDR1 SEHNR and CDR2 FQNEAQ (reference sequence). Trimming cost V 4 bases and J 5 bases, with 15 bases left between them. This chain's CDR3 is CASSSGEGVHNSPLHF. DNA of the CDR3: TGTGCCAGCAGCTCCGGGGAGGGGGTGCATAATTCACCCCTCCACTTT.

This clone has just a few counts. V gene TRBV28 combines with J gene TRBJ2-6; 7 bases are shared with TRBD2. This CDR3 spans 19 amino acids. CDR1 is MDHEN and CDR2 is SYDVKM in the germline V gene. J was trimmed by 0 bases and V by 2 bases; bases with no gene match: 10. The CDR3 nucleotides are TGTGCCAGCAGTTTAGGGTACGGGGGGAGCACCTCTGGGGCCAACGTCCTGACTTTC. It codes for CASSLGYGGSTSGANVLTF.

The rearrangement joins TRBV6-1 to TRBJ2-7; 10 bases are shared with TRBD2. Germline V gene sequence: CDR1 MNHNS, CDR2 SASEGT. CDR3 length: 16 amino acids. V was pared by 0 bases and J by 4 bases, with 6 bases of the junction left unmatched. The CDR3 protein is CASSEAGGLAIYEQYF. In nucleotides, the CDR3 is TGTGCCAGCAGTGAAGCCGGGGGACTAGCGATTTACGAGCAGTACTTC.

The CDR3 reads CASSDGLTGELFF. Written as DNA, the CDR3 is TGTGCCAGCAGTGATGGGCTCACCGGGGAGCTGTTTTTT. The chain combines TRBV28 with TRBJ2-2; D gene ambiguous. CDR3 length: 13 amino acids. The germline gives CDR1 MDHEN, CDR2 SYDVKM. The V end was cut by 5 bases, the J end by 4 bases, with 8 bases between.

The table lists this clone with many counts. The J gene is TRBJ2-7, the V gene TRBV7-9, with 8 nucleotides matching TRBD1. The germline CDR1 and CDR2 sequences are SEHNR and FQNEAQ (reference sequence). V was clipped by 5 bases and J by 4 bases; unmatched bases: 7. The CDR3 consists of 14 residues. CDR3 region: CASSPAGGRYEQYF. CDR3 nucleotides: TGTGCCAGCAGCCCAGCAGGGGGCCGTTACGAGCAGTACTTC.

V usage is TRBV7-2 and J usage is TRBJ2-3, with TRBD2 identical over 7 bases. Germline-derived CDR1 and CDR2 are SGHTA and FQGNSA. V lost 1 base and J lost 0; bases outside the gene matches: 4. This CDR3 region has 16 residues. The CDR3: CASSLVPSGSTDTQYF. The DNA of the CDR3 is TGTGCCAGCAGCTTAGTTCCTAGCGGTAGCACAGATACGCAGTATTTT.

The chain employs TRBV2 and TRBJ1-5, with 9 nucleotides matching TRBD1. V was pared by 7 bases and J by 4 bases, with 8 bases of the junction left unmatched. Germline CDR1 SNHLY, CDR2 FYNNEI. This CDR3 region has 15 residues. CDR3 coding DNA: TGTGCCAGCACAAGACTCGGGACAGGGAATCAGCCCCAGCATTTT. It translates to CASTRLGTGNQPQHF.

The chain links TRBV6-4 to TRBJ2-3, with D possibly TRBD2 on 6 matching bases. This CDR3 comprises 14 residues. The V gene lost 4 bases and the J gene lost 5 bases, with 13 bases spanning the gap. Germline CDR1 is MRHNA and CDR2 is SNTAGT. The CDR3 is CASSASGSLDTQYF. The CDR3 region has the DNA TGTGCCAGCAGTGCAAGCGGGTCGTTAGATACGCAGTATTTT.

This chain links TRBV19 with TRBJ1-6, with 7 bases fitting TRBD1. Germline V lookup: CDR1 LNHDA, CDR2 SQIVND (reference sequence). Trimming removed 3 bases from V and 6 bases from J; junction bases left unmatched: 8. This CDR3 is built from 16 residues. CDR3 coding DNA: TGTGCCAGTAGTATCTACGGGGGACAGAGTAATTCACCCCTCCACTTT. Protein sequence: CASSIYGGQSNSPLHF.

The CDR3 DNA reads TGTGCCAGTAGTATAGCCCCTTCGGCGGGGGGGCATATTTTAACCTACGAGCAGTACTTC. Translation gives CASSIAPSAGGHILTYEQYF. V is TRBV19 and J is TRBJ2-7; 9 bases align to TRBD2. The CDR3 totals 20 residues. Germline V gives CDR1 LNHDA, CDR2 SQIVND (reference sequence). The V gene end was trimmed by 1 base and the J gene end by 2 bases; junction bases not matched to a gene: 18.

The CDR3 sequence is CASSGLFSSTDTQYF. For the CDR3, the DNA is TGTGCCAGCTCGGGACTGTTCTCTAGCACAGATACGCAGTATTTT. The V and J genes are TRBV6-5 and TRBJ2-3; weak D call: TRBD2 (6 bases). Germline V gene sequence: CDR1 MNHEY, CDR2 SVGAGI. The CDR3 is 15 residues long. Trimming removed 8 bases from V and 0 bases from J, with 15 bases in between.